This TCR beta chain was found in a study of T cell changes during pregnancy in multiple sclerosis. The repertoire was sequenced with immunoSEQ multiplex PCR; TCRdb's copy has only in-frame clones and lacks some. The data contain about 80,000 clones, 90% to 95% of them seen just once; the ten biggest clones take up approximately 2.5%. The CDR3 runs to 14 residues. V lost 3 bases to trimming and J lost 7 bases; unmatched junction nucleotides: 8. From germline, CDR1 is MNHEY and CDR2 SMNVEV (reference sequence). The rearrangement links TRBV27 to TRBJ1-1, with 7 bases identical to TRBD1. The source is a female donor with multiple sclerosis, enrolled in a pregnancy study. Sample: peripheral blood, taken before pregnancy. The CDR3 DNA reads TGTGCCAGCAGTTTCCTAACGGGACAGTTTGAAGCTTTCTTT. Translation gives CASSFLTGQFEAFF.